The present entry profiles one T cell receptor beta chain with its context. The CDR3 sequence is 17 residues long. Germline CDR1 LNHDA, CDR2 SQIVND (reference sequence). After removal of 3 bases from V and 7 bases from J, the junction contained 6 bases not matched to a gene. This specimen comes from a study of shared T cell receptors in the human thymus. Sequencing used immunoSEQ multiplex PCR; TCRdb keeps in-frame clones, though not all of them. This sample has 600,000 or so clones, with around 87% found just once. This sample was also put to use in a study of human thymus T cells. From that study: Donors were healthy Finnish infants having corrective surgery for congenital heart defects. Resections removed during corrective heart surgery provided the thymus tissue used.

Source material: thymocytes. The chain uses TRBV19 and TRBJ2-1, with 16 bases fitting TRBD2. The TCR comes from a boy younger than two with a congenital heart defect. CDR3 loop: CASSMGTSGRERNEQFF. CDR3 sequence (DNA): TGTGCCAGTAGTATGGGGACTAGCGGGAGGGAGCGTAATGAGCAGTTCTTC.